These T cell receptor beta chains were read from a single sample in a study of cytomegalovirus exposure and HLA in healthy donors. The data were produced by immunoSEQ multiplex PCR, yet TCRdb's version contains in-frame clones alone and is incomplete. The repertoire holds some 250,000 clones, with nearly 90% as singletons. Material: PBMCs. These receptors originate from a woman between 18 and 29 years old in good health and CMV-seronegative. CDR3s include the opening cysteine and the closing phenylalanine or tryptophan. Each record gives: CDR3 length, J gene, V gene, CDR3 protein.

>12|TRBJ1-3|TRBV11-3
CASSKDRNTIYF
>15|TRBJ2-7|TRBV9
CASSQKRDPSYEQYF
>15|TRBJ2-7|TRBV18
CASSELAGGPYEQYF
>14|TRBJ2-7|TRBV5-4
CASSSSFRGNEQYF
>13|TRBJ2-5|TRBV9
CASSVGSEETQYF
>13|TRBJ2-1|TRBV18
CASSPGQRNEQFF
>14|TRBJ2-7|TRBV27
CASRVRFDSYEQYF
>16|TRBJ1-5|TRBV18
CASSPSGTGGNQPQHF
>14|TRBJ2-3|TRBV29-1
CSVEARGRTDTQYF
>12|TRBJ1-1|TRBV9
CASSPHEAEAFF
>15|TRBJ2-7|TRBV7-9
CASSSASRDRGEQYF
>16|TRBJ2-7|TRBV28
CASSPMGEQSGTEQYF
>15|TRBJ2-2|TRBV6-4
CASSMTGGRTGELFF
>15|TRBJ1-2|TRBV28
CASSLPATGQEGYTF
>16|TRBJ2-2|TRBV5-1
CASSRGQGVNTGELFF
>14|TRBJ2-1|TRBV2
CANPPGQGFNEQFF
>16|TRBJ2-1|TRBV5-6
CASSPRTSGRYNEQFF
>15|TRBJ2-7|TRBV4-3
CASSSYVGTGYEQYF
>16|TRBJ2-5|TRBV11-2
CASSLSLAGIQETQYF
>15|TRBJ2-1|TRBV19
CASSRGLAVYNEQFF
>17|TRBJ1-6|TRBV7-9
CASSWGQGERDNSPLHF
>14|TRBJ1-4|TRBV6-1
CASKRTGPNEKLFF
>14|TRBJ2-7|TRBV7-6
CASSPDRGPHEQYF
>18|TRBJ2-3|TRBV2
CASSEWDRIVGNTDTQYF
>14|TRBJ2-7|TRBV27
CASSPAGYGYEQYF
>13|TRBJ1-2|TRBV6-5
CASVEGPNYGYTF
>18|TRBJ1-5|TRBV27
CASSDGNGGLLSNQPQHF
>15|TRBJ2-1|TRBV10-1
CASSERVGIPNEQFF
>15|TRBJ2-7|TRBV10-3
CAITEEAIYPFRVHF
>14|TRBJ2-2|TRBV27
CASSLGAVTGELFF
>15|TRBJ1-4|TRBV30
CAWSGGDRSNEKLFF
>15|TRBJ2-3|TRBV14
CASSLSGGATDTQYF
>15|TRBJ1-1|TRBV10-3
CAISDQGAVNTEAFF
>15|TRBJ2-5|TRBV5-4
CASSLEGGAGETQYF
>14|TRBJ1-4|TRBV6-5
CASRSGTGGGKLFF
>17|TRBJ1-4|TRBV7-9
CASSLGSSGTVNEKLFF
>18|TRBJ2-7|TRBV18
CASSPPYQGPRGSNEQYF
>13|TRBJ2-5|TRBV6-6
CASRRGGEETQYF
>15|TRBJ1-2|TRBV11-1
CASSLAPDRIYGYTF
>14|TRBJ2-2|TRBV4-3
CASSQSGGAGELFF
>15|TRBJ1-1|TRBV19
CASSILWRMNTEAFF
>13|TRBJ2-5|TRBV5-5
CASSPRVAETQYF
>15|TRBJ1-2|TRBV5-4
CASSLIDRGRSGYTF
>18|TRBJ1-2|TRBV5-1
CASSLIFRGRGLEYGYTF
>16|TRBJ2-3|TRBV6-5
CASSYWRGGPADTQYF
>16|TRBJ2-3|TRBV4-3
CASSPWTSGGRDTQYF
>15|TRBJ2-1|TRBV19
CASSVGTSGVNEQFF
>14|TRBJ1-1|TRBV5-1
CASSAQGVNTEAFF
>11|TRBJ1-2|TRBV29-1
CSGLTSYGYTF
>14|TRBJ1-5|TRBV27
CASHATGVGQPQHF
>13|TRBJ1-2|TRBV5-1
CASSLGQGGGYTF
>16|TRBJ2-1|TRBV7-8
CASSPPPGAGFIEQFF